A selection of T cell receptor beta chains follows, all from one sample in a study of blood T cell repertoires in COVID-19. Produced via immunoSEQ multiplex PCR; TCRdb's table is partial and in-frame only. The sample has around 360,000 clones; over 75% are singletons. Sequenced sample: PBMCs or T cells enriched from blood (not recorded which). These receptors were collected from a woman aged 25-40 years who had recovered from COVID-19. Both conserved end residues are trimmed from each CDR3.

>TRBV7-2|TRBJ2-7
ASSSLGLSEQY
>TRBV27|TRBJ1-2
ASSLSGGWGYT
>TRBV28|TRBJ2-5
ASSRGARGGETQY
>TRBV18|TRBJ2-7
ASSPPTGQSAYEQY
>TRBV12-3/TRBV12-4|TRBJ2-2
ASSFEGELF
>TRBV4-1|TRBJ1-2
ASSQPLDRDYGYT
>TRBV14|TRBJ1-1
ASSQGFEVDEAF
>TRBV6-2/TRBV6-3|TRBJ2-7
ASSYKGHLYEQY
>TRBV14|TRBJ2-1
ASSQTGTGFHEQF
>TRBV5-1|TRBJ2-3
ASSDRVPVGDTQY
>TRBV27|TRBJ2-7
ASRPGLASYEQY
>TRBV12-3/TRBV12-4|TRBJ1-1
ASSPQGPTEAF